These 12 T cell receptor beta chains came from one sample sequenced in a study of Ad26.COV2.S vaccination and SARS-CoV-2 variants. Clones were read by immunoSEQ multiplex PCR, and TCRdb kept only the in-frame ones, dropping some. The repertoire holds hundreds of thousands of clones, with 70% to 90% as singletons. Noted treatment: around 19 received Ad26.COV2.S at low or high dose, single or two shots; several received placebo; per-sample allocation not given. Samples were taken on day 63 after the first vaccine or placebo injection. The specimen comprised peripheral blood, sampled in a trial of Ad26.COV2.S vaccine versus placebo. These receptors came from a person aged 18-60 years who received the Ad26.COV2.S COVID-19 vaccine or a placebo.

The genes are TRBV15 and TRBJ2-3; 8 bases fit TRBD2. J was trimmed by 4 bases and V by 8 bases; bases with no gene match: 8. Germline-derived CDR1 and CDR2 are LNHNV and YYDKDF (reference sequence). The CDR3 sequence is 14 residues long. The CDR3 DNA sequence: TGTGCCACCGGGGATGGCGGGGGGTCAGATACGCAGTATTTT. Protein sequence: CATGDGGGSDTQYF. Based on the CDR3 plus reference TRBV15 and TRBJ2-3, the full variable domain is DAMVIQNPRYQVTQFGKPVTLSCSQTLNHNVMYWYQQKSSQAPKLLFHYYDKDFNNEADTPDNFQSRRPNTSFCFLDIRSPGLGDTAMYLCATGDGGGSDTQYFGPGTRLTVL.

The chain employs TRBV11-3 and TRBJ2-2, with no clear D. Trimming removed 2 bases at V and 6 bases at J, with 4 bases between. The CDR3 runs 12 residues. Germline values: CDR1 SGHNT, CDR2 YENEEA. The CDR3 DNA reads TGTGCCAGCAGCTTAAGGGCCGGGGAGCTGTTTTTT. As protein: CASSLRAGELFF.

CDR3 region: CASRRVPNSPYNEQFF. Here the CDR3 DNA reads TGTGCCAGCAGGAGAGTACCTAATTCCCCCTACAATGAGCAGTTCTTC. The rearrangement links TRBV2 to TRBJ2-1; D is unclear. The CDR3 has 16 residues. Trimming took off 6 bases at V and 2 bases at J, with 17 bases between the two ends. From germline, CDR1 is SNHLY and CDR2 FYNNEI.

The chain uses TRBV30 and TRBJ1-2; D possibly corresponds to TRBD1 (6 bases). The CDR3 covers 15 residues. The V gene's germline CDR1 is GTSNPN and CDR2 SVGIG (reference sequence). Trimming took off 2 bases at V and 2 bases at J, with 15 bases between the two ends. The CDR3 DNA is TGTGCCTGGAGTCCTTCAGGGGCGGGGAACTATGGCTACACCTTC. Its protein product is CAWSPSGAGNYGYTF.

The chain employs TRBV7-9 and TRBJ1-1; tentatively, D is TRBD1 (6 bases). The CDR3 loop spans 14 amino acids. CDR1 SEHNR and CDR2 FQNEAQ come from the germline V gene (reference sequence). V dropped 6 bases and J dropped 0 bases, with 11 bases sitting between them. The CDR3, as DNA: TGTGCCAGCAGTATCAGGGGCCTGAACACTGAAGCTTTCTTT. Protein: CASSIRGLNTEAFF.

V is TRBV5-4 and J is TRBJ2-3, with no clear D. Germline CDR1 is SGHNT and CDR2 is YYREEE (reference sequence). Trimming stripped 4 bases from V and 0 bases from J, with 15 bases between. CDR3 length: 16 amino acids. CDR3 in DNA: TGTGCCAGCAGCGGATCCGGGTCCTCTAGCACAGATACGCAGTATTTT. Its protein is CASSGSGSSSTDTQYF.

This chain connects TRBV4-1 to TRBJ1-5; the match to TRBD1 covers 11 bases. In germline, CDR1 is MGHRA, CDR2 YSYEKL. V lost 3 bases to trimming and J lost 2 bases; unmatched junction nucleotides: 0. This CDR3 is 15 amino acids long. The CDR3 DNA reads TGCGCCAGCAGCCAGGGACAGGGGGGCAATCAGCCCCAGCATTTT. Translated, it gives CASSQGQGGNQPQHF.

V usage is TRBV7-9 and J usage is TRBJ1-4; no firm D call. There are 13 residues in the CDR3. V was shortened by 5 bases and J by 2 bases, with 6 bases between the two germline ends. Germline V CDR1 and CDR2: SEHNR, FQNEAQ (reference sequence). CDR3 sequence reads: CASSLWTNEKLFF. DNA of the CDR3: TGTGCCAGCAGCCTTTGGACTAATGAAAAACTGTTTTTT.

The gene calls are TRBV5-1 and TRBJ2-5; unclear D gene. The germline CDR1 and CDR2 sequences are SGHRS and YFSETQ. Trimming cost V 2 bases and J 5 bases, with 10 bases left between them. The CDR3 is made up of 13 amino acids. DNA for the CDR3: TGCGCCAGCAGCTTCTCGGGTTGGGAGACCCAGTACTTC. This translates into CASSFSGWETQYF.

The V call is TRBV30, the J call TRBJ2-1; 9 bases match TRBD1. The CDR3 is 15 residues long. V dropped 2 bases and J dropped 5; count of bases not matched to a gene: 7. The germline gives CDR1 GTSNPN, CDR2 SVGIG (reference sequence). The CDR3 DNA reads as TGTGCCTGGAGTCCAACAGGGGGCATGAACAATGAGCAGTTCTTC. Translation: CAWSPTGGMNNEQFF.

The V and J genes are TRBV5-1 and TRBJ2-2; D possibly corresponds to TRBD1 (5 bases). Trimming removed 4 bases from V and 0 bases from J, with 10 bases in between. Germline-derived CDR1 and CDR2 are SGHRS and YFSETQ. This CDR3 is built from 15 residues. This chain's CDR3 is CASSPGHSNTGELFF. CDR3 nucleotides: TGCGCCAGCAGCCCCGGACACTCGAACACCGGGGAGCTGTTTTTT.

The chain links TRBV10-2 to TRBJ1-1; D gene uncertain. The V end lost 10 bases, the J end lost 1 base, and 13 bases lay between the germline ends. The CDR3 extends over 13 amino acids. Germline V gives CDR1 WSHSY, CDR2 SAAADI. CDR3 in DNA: TGCGCCACCACGACTCAGGCGAACACTGAAGCTTTCTTT. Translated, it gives CATTTQANTEAFF.